Listed below are T cell receptor beta chains from one sample, sequenced in a study of response to subunit inactivated influenza vaccine. TCRdb ran MiXCR on the RT-PCR reads and lists one entry per CDR3 protein. The table lists under 750,000 distinct CDR3 sequences, around 11% of them singletons. The source was PBMCs from blood, collected on the day of vaccination. The source is a man aged 45 to 65 who received an inactivated influenza vaccine. The CDR3 runs from the conserved cysteine through the conserved F or W. A D gene is named only where the DNA matches it firmly. Some rows mark clone size as missing; the rest say once, few, many or name a class of expanded clone.

TGCGCCAGCAGCAGGTCCTTGGCACTAACCTTCGCCAATGAGCAGTTCTTC | CASSRSLALTFANEQFF | - | TRBJ2-1 | many | TRBV5-1
TGTGCCACCAGTGAGGGGGTACAAGAGACCCAGTACTTC | CATSEGVQETQYF | - | TRBJ2-5 | few | TRBV24-1
TGTGCCAGCAGCCCAGGACTCGGGGGGGACGCCTACAATGAGCAGTTCTTC | CASSPGLGGDAYNEQFF | TRBD2 | TRBJ2-1 | few | TRBV3-1
TGTGCCAGCGGGCCAGTTAACACTGAAGCTTTCTTT | CASGPVNTEAFF | - | TRBJ1-1 | many | TRBV7-8
TGTGCCAGCAGCTTAAACGGGGCGGGTAGCACAGATACGCAGTATTTT | CASSLNGAGSTDTQYF | - | TRBJ2-3 | few | TRBV7-2
TGTGCCAGTTATTCTGGACAGGGGAATCAGCCCCAGCATTTT | CASYSGQGNQPQHF | TRBD1 | TRBJ1-5 | few | TRBV12-3/TRBV12-4
TGCTGTGCTAGAGATCCCGGGGGCGCGGGAGAAAAACTGTTTTTT | CCARDPGGAGEKLFF | - | TRBJ1-4 | - | TRBV20-1
TGTGCCAGCAGCTTAGGCGGGCCCGGGGATACGCAGTATTTT | CASSLGGPGDTQYF | - | TRBJ2-3 | - | TRBV7-9
TGTGCCAGCAGTTTTTTTGGGACATCGAACACTGAAGCTTTCTTT | CASSFFGTSNTEAFF | - | TRBJ1-1 | few | TRBV12-3/TRBV12-4
TGTGCCAGCTCACCATTTCGGGATTACAGGGTAAAGACTGAAGCTTTCTTT | CASSPFRDYRVKTEAFF | - | TRBJ1-1 | few | TRBV18
TGCGCCAGCGCTCCAGGGGGCCCCACAGATACGCAGTATTTT | CASAPGGPTDTQYF | TRBD1 | TRBJ2-3 | few | TRBV5-1
TGTGCCAGTAGTACGGGACAGTCGCCTGAAAAACTGTTTTTT | CASSTGQSPEKLFF | TRBD1 | TRBJ1-4 | few | TRBV19
TGCAGTGCTAGATCGTTAACTAGCGGGAGTCTTGATGAGCAGTTCTTC | CSARSLTSGSLDEQFF | TRBD2 | TRBJ2-1 | few | TRBV20-1
TGCAGCGCCTGGGACAGCAAAGAGACCCAGTACTTC | CSAWDSKETQYF | TRBD1 | TRBJ2-5 | few | TRBV29-1
TGTGCCAGCAGGGGGACAGTCTCCCACGAGCAGTACTTC | CASRGTVSHEQYF | TRBD1 | TRBJ2-7 | few | TRBV28
TGTGCCAGCAGCCCAAGAAATACAGATACGCAGTATTTT | CASSPRNTDTQYF | - | TRBJ2-3 | many | TRBV7-9
TGTGCCAGCAGTTACCCAACTACAGGGATCGAGAACTACGAGCAGTACTTC | CASSYPTTGIENYEQYF | - | TRBJ2-7 | - | TRBV6-2/TRBV6-3
TGCGCCAGCAGCTTGGGGCAGGGCCTAGGCTACACCTTC | CASSLGQGLGYTF | - | TRBJ1-2 | few | TRBV5-1
TGTGCCAGCAGTTTACTAGCGGGGGTCGGCACAGATACGCAGTATTTT | CASSLLAGVGTDTQYF | TRBD2 | TRBJ2-3 | - | TRBV27
TGTGCCAGAACCTTCGCGTCGGGACAGTCCTACGAGCAGTACTTC | CARTFASGQSYEQYF | TRBD1 | TRBJ2-7 | few | TRBV27
TGTGCCAGCTCACCTCTTGCAGCAGAGTCCTACGAGCAGTACTTC | CASSPLAAESYEQYF | - | TRBJ2-7 | - | TRBV18
TGTGCCAGCAGCTTAGTCAGAGGGGCTGCTGCGATTCAGTACTTC | CASSLVRGAAAIQYF | - | TRBJ2-4 | - | TRBV7-9
TGTGCCAGCAGCGTCACAGCGGACACAGATACGCAGTATTTT | CASSVTADTDTQYF | - | TRBJ2-3 | - | TRBV9
TGTGCCAGCAGGGTCTTCTCCTACGAGCAGTACTTC | CASRVFSYEQYF | - | TRBJ2-7 | few | TRBV2
TGCGCCAGCAGCCATAATCAGGGGGATTTCTACAATGAGCAGTTCTTC | CASSHNQGDFYNEQFF | TRBD1 | TRBJ2-1 | many | TRBV4-3
TGCGCCAGCAGCGGCTCCGGGGGGGGTCCTGGAAACACCATATATTTT | CASSGSGGGPGNTIYF | - | TRBJ1-3 | few | TRBV5-1
TGTGCCAGCAAAGGGCCGACCGGGGAGCTGTTTTTT | CASKGPTGELFF | - | TRBJ2-2 | many | TRBV28
TGCAGCGTAGCTCGGGGTATCTCCTACGAGCAGTACTTC | CSVARGISYEQYF | - | TRBJ2-7 | many | TRBV29-1
TGTGCCAGCAGGAGCGAGCGGGGGTCGGCTGAGCAGTTCTTC | CASRSERGSAEQFF | TRBD2 | TRBJ2-1 | many | TRBV2
TGTGCCAGCAGTCAAGGGACAGGGTACACTGAAGCTTTCTTT | CASSQGTGYTEAFF | TRBD1 | TRBJ1-1 | few | TRBV12-3/TRBV12-4
TGTGCCAGCAGCCCGAGGAGCACGAACACTGAAGCTTTCTTT | CASSPRSTNTEAFF | - | TRBJ1-1 | - | TRBV3-1
TGCAGTGCTAGACGCCGAGAGGGTAGTCGGGAGACCCAGTACTTC | CSARRREGSRETQYF | - | TRBJ2-5 | - | TRBV20-1
TGTGCCACCAGTGATCGGGGACGAAGCGGACGCAATGAGCAGTTCTTC | CATSDRGRSGRNEQFF | - | TRBJ2-1 | few | TRBV24-1
TGCAGTGCTACACAAGAGACCCAGTACTTC | CSATQETQYF | - | TRBJ2-5 | many | TRBV20-1
TGTGCCAGCAGCCAAGATAGGCCGCAACGGGGACAGCCCTACGAGCAGTACTTC | CASSQDRPQRGQPYEQYF | TRBD1 | TRBJ2-7 | few | TRBV4-2
TGTGCCAGCAGAGCCGCAACCTACGAGCAGTTCTTC | CASRAATYEQFF | - | TRBJ2-1 | - | TRBV3-1
TGTGCCAGCAGCTTTAACGGGAGGGCGGGCTACACCTTC | CASSFNGRAGYTF | - | TRBJ1-2 | - | TRBV11-2